The T cell receptor (beta chain) under discussion was sequenced for a study of T cell responses to AZD1222 COVID-19 vaccine. Study-wide context: Researchers grouped second doses given at about 4 or about 12 weeks into one pool. Study-level results: Unmutated variant regions are reportedly the target of nearly half of TCRs that are spike-specific. Researchers took repertoire samples only after the peak T cell response had come. Mostly white British, mostly female donors; authors suggested clonal diversity may be underestimated.

Some clones are missing from TCRdb's copy, which holds only in-frame ones; the method was immunoSEQ multiplex PCR. The sample has about 97,000 clones, nearly 90% seen once. Germline V gives CDR1 SGHNT, CDR2 YENEEA. CDR3 length: 15 residues. Trimming stripped 3 bases from V and 6 bases from J, with 14 bases between. This clone was seen a single time. As yet, its antigen is unknown. The source was peripheral blood, collected on day 0 of AZD1222 vaccination. The clonotype was recovered from an adult in good health. The gene calls are TRBV11-3 and TRBJ2-2; possibly TRBD1 or TRBD2 for D (6 bases each). The CDR3 protein is CASSFRGRKSGELFF. DNA of the CDR3: TGTGCCAGCAGCTTTCGGGGGCGTAAGTCCGGGGAGCTGTTTTTT. The full variable domain, rest sourced from reference TRBV11-3 and TRBJ2-2, is EAGVVQSPRYKIIEKKQPVAFWCNPISGHNTLYWYLQNLGQGPELLIRYENEEAVDDSQLPKDRFSAERLKGVDSTLKIQPAELGDSAVYLCASSFRGRKSGELFFGEGSRLTVL.